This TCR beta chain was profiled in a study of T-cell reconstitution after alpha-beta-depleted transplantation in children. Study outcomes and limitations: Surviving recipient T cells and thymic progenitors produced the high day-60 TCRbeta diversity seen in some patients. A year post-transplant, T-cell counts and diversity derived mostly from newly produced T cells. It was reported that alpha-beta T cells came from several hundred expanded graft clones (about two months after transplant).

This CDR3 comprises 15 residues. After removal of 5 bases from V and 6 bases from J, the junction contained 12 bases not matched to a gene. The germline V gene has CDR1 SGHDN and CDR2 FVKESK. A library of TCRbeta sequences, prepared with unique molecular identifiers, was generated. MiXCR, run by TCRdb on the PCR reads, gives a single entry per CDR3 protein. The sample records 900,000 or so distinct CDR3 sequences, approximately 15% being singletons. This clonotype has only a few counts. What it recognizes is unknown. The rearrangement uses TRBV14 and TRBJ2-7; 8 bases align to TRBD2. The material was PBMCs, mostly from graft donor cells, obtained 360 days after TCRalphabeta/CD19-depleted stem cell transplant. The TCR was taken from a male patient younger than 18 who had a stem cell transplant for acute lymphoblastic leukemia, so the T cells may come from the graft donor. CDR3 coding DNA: TGTGCCAGCAGCTCGATAGCGGGGAGGAATCCCGAGCAGTACTTC. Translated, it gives CASSSIAGRNPEQYF.